This T cell receptor beta chain comes out of a study of T cell repertoires in cytomegalovirus infection. Trimming stripped 7 bases from V and 6 bases from J, with 13 bases between. The germline CDR1 and CDR2 sequences are SGHAT and FQDESV (reference sequence). The CDR3 has 13 amino acids. General observations from the study: The ex vivo response showed dominance by HLA-C-restricted CMV-specific TCR beta clonotypes. Carriers of CMV plus the relevant HLA were identified by cumulative public TCR beta family frequency.

This clonotype was detected many times. Its target is not known. TCRdb re-derived calls from the reads in MiXCR, one entry per CDR3 protein. The sample lists 100,000 or so distinct CDR3 sequences, approximately 17% occurring once. This TCR derives from a human donor in good health (CMV status not recorded). Some clones in this sample may be carry-over from other donors' samples. V and J are TRBV11-1 and TRBJ2-1; TRBD2 might be the D (6 bases). Sequencing input: PBMCs. CDR3 sequence: CASNDRRGNEQFF. The CDR3 region has the DNA TGTGCCAGCAACGATCGGAGGGGCAATGAGCAGTTCTTC.